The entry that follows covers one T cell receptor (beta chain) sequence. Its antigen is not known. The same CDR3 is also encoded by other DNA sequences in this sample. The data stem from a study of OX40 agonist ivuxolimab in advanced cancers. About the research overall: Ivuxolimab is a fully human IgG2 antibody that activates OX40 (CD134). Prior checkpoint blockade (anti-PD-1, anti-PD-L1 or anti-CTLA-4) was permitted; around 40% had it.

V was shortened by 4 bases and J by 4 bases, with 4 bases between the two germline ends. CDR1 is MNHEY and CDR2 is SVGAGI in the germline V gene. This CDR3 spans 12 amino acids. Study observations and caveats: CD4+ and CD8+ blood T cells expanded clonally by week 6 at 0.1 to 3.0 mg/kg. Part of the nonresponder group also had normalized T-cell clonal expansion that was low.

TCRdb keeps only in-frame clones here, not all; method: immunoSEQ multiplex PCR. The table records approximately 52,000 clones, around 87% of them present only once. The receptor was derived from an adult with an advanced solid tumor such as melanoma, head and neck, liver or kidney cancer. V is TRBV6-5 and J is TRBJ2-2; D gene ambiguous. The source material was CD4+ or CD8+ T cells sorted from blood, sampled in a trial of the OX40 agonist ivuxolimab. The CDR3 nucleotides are TGTGCCAGCAGTTCGGGCACCGGGGAGCTGTTTTTT. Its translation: CASSSGTGELFF.